The 27 T cell receptor beta chains reported below all come from one sample, sequenced in a study of T cell responses to AZD1222 COVID-19 vaccine. Sequencing was performed with immunoSEQ multiplex PCR; in TCRdb, only in-frame clones are kept and a portion is missing. The data hold 100,000 or so clones, with 80% to 95% observed a single time. The starting material was peripheral blood, obtained 28 days after the second AZD1222 dose. The receptors originated from an adult who received the AZD1222 COVID-19 vaccine.

The chain combines TRBV6-5 with TRBJ2-5, with D possibly matching TRBD2 (7 bases). Germline V CDR1 and CDR2: MNHEY, SVGAGI. The length of the CDR3 is 13 residues. V was pared by 10 bases and J by 5 bases, with 17 bases between. The CDR3 DNA is TGTGCCACCGGACGGGGGGCGGGGGAGACCCAGTACTTC. The encoded protein is CATGRGAGETQYF.

V and J are TRBV2 and TRBJ1-6; 7 positions agree with TRBD1. The CDR3 spans 15 residues. The trim removed 1 base at V and 9 bases at J, leaving 6 bases unmatched. Looked up from germline, CDR1 is SNHLY and CDR2 is FYNNEI. Here the CDR3 reads CASSEGWQGGSPLHF. The CDR3 DNA sequence: TGTGCCAGCAGTGAAGGGTGGCAGGGGGGTTCACCCCTCCACTTT. The variable domain in full, completed from reference TRBV2 and TRBJ1-6, reads EPEVTQTPSHQVTQMGQEVILRCVPISNHLYFYWYRQILGQKVEFLVSFYNNEISEKSEIFDDQFSVERPDGSNFTLKIRSTKLEDSAMYFCASSEGWQGGSPLHFGNGTRLTVT.

The chain is built from TRBV3-1 (or the pseudogene TRBV3-2) and TRBJ1-1, with a tentative D call TRBD1 (5 bases). Trimming shortened V by 4 bases and J by 0 bases, and 15 bases separated the two germline ends. The CDR3 has 16 residues. Germline V gene data show CDR1 as LGHDT and CDR2 as YNNKEL (reference sequence). The CDR3 DNA reads as TGTGCCAGCAGCCCCGGGGGTGGGCGGATGAACACTGAAGCTTTCTTT. Translating gives CASSPGGGRMNTEAFF.

This chain joins TRBV18 and TRBJ1-3; D is unresolved. V was cut by 6 bases and J by 4 bases, with 7 bases left in between. Germline V CDR1 and CDR2: KGHSH, LQKENI. This CDR3 has 12 amino acids. This chain's CDR3 is CASSPSGNTIYF. The CDR3, as DNA: TGTGCCAGCTCGCCCTCGGGAAACACCATATATTTT.

The CDR3 reads CASSWDPEDQPQHF. In DNA, the CDR3 is TGTGCCAGCAGTTGGGACCCAGAAGATCAGCCCCAGCATTTT. This chain connects TRBV6-5 to TRBJ1-5, with a tentative D call TRBD1 (5 bases). The germline CDR1 and CDR2 sequences are MNHEY and SVGAGI. V shed 4 bases and J shed 5 bases, with 12 bases lying between them. CDR3 length: 14 amino acids.

As regards this clone: This sample includes further DNA sequences coding for the same CDR3. This chain uses TRBV19 with TRBJ1-5; the D is unclear. The CDR3 is 12 amino acids. Trimming shortened V by 6 bases and J by 4 bases, and 7 bases separated the two germline ends. The germline V gene has CDR1 LNHDA and CDR2 SQIVND (reference sequence). CDR3 amino acids: CASSPRNQPQHF. DNA for the CDR3: TGTGCCAGTAGCCCCCGAAATCAGCCCCAGCATTTT.

This clone is classed as medium-sized. This chain links TRBV5-8 with TRBJ2-2; D not certain. V was pared by 0 bases and J by 0 bases, with 3 bases between. The CDR3 is 14 residues long. Germline V gene lookup returns CDR1 SGHTS and CDR2 YDEGEE. CDR3 loop: CASSLEANTGELFF. The CDR3 DNA reads TGTGCCAGCAGCTTGGAAGCGAACACCGGGGAGCTGTTTTTT. Complete variable domain (other parts from reference TRBV5-8 and TRBJ2-2): EAGVTQSPTHLIKTRGQQATLRCSPISGHTSVYWYQQALGLGLQFLLWYDEGEERNRGNFPPRFSGRQFPNYSSELNVNALELEDSALYLCASSLEANTGELFFGEGSRLTVL.

The chain employs TRBV28 and TRBJ2-2, with 7 bases that match TRBD1. Trimming removed 6 bases from V and 7 bases from J; junction bases left unmatched: 8. This CDR3 is built from 14 residues. Germline CDR1 MDHEN, CDR2 SYDVKM. CDR3 sequence reads: CASSDRVEGGELFF. The CDR3, as DNA: TGTGCCAGCAGCGACAGGGTAGAGGGCGGGGAGCTGTTTTTT.

This rearrangement joins TRBV6-2 or TRBV6-3 to TRBJ1-6; 7 bases align to TRBD1. CDR3 length equals 14 residues. Losses at the gene ends were 4 bases for V and 9 bases for J; bases not matched to a gene: 6. Germline values: CDR1 MNHEY, CDR2 SVGEGT. CDR3 nucleotide sequence: TGTGCCAGCAGTTCCCCGGACAGGTTTTCACCCCTCCACTTT. It encodes CASSSPDRFSPLHF.

The V gene is TRBV4-2, the J gene TRBJ1-6; maybe TRBD1 (5 bases). Per germline, CDR1 LGHNA and CDR2 YNFKEQ. V was pared by 1 base and J by 9 bases, with 16 bases between. The CDR3 consists of 16 residues. CDR3 sequence: CASSQVFGHSFSPLHF. In nucleotides, the CDR3 is TGTGCCAGCAGCCAAGTGTTTGGACATTCCTTTTCACCCCTCCACTTT.

The rearrangement joins TRBV9 to TRBJ1-1, with D perhaps TRBD1 (6 bases). Trimming pared 4 bases from V and 5 bases from J, leaving 18 bases between. The CDR3 length is 15 residues. CDR1 is SGDLS and CDR2 is YYNGEE in the germline V gene. Written as DNA, the CDR3 is TGTGCCAGCAGCCCGCGGGGGCGTCAGGTTACTGAAGCTTTCTTT. This codes for CASSPRGRQVTEAFF.

The chain uses TRBV6-2 or TRBV6-3 and TRBJ1-1; the D gene is possibly TRBD1 (5 bases). V lost 6 bases and J lost 10, with 15 bases in between. The germline gives CDR1 MNHEY, CDR2 SVGEGT. This CDR3 has 12 amino acids. CDR3: CASRPGAGRAFF. For the CDR3, the DNA is TGTGCCAGCAGGCCTGGGGCAGGGAGAGCTTTCTTT.

The chain has TRBV7-2 and TRBJ1-2; unclear D gene. The V gene lost 5 bases and the J gene lost 6 bases, with 13 bases spanning the gap. This CDR3 region has 13 residues. Germline CDR1 and CDR2: SGHTA and FQGNSA. The CDR3 here is CASSKEPGDGYTF. The CDR3, as DNA: TGTGCCAGCAGCAAGGAGCCCGGTGATGGCTACACCTTC.

This chain's CDR3 is CASSAGRGAYEQYF. In DNA, the CDR3 is TGTGCCAGTAGCGCCGGCAGGGGGGCGTACGAGCAGTACTTC. The rearrangement links TRBV19 to TRBJ2-7; TRBD1 might be the D (7 bases). V shed 6 bases and J shed 4 bases, with 16 bases lying between them. The CDR3 is made up of 14 amino acids. Looked up from germline, CDR1 is LNHDA and CDR2 is SQIVND (reference sequence).

The chain combines TRBV5-1 with TRBJ2-2; D unclear. Trimming stripped 4 bases from V and 5 bases from J, with 9 bases between. The CDR3 is 13 amino acids. Germline CDR1 and CDR2: SGHRS and YFSETQ. The CDR3 DNA reads as TGCGCCAGCAGCCCTGAAGGGACCGGGGAGCTGTTTTTT. Amino acids: CASSPEGTGELFF.

The J gene is TRBJ2-3, the V gene TRBV23-1; D gene uncertain. TRBV23-1 is marked as an open reading frame, function uncertain. The CDR3 sequence is 12 residues long. V lost 2 bases, J lost 6 bases, and 6 bases lay in between. CDR3 sequence (DNA): TGCGCCAGCAGTCAAATTAGGGATACGCAGTATTTT. This encodes CASSQIRDTQYF.

The chain couples TRBV4-3 to TRBJ1-6; 7 bases fit TRBD1. The CDR3 consists of 16 residues. The V gene's germline CDR1 is LGHNA and CDR2 YSLEER. The junction had 14 bases not matched to a gene; V was cut back by 2 bases and J by 13 bases. The CDR3 sequence: CASSQNTGAQVTPLHF. The CDR3 DNA follows: TGCGCCAGCAGCCAAAACACAGGGGCCCAAGTTACCCCCCTCCACTTT.

The J gene is TRBJ1-1, the V gene TRBV29-1, with a possible D match to TRBD1 (5 bases). Looked up from germline, CDR1 is SQVTM and CDR2 is ANQGSEA. The CDR3 has 12 amino acids. The CDR3 nucleotides are TGCACCGTCCGCGGGGGGAACACTGAAGCTTTCTTT. This encodes CTVRGGNTEAFF.

The chain employs TRBV19 and TRBJ1-5, with 7 bases lining up with TRBD1. This CDR3 is built from 14 residues. CDR1 is LNHDA, CDR2 SQIVND, per germline (reference sequence). With 7 bases clipped from V and 4 bases from J, the junction kept 7 bases outside the gene matches. CDR3 sequence reads: CASTPGGGNQPQHF. Here the CDR3 DNA reads TGTGCCAGTACCCCAGGGGGAGGTAATCAGCCCCAGCATTTT.

The rearrangement uses TRBV7-9 and TRBJ2-1; D might be TRBD1 (6 bases). Germline V gene lookup returns CDR1 SEHNR and CDR2 FQNEAQ (reference sequence). The CDR3 has 14 residues. Trimming took 3 bases from V and 4 from J, leaving 10 bases between them. The CDR3: CASSFGDTYNEQFF. The CDR3 region has the DNA TGTGCCAGCAGCTTTGGGGACACGTACAATGAGCAGTTCTTC.

The CDR3, as DNA: TGTGCCACCCAACCCCTACACAGCACAGATACGCAGTATTTT. This translates into CATQPLHSTDTQYF. The gene calls are TRBV6-5 and TRBJ2-3; no definite D call. The CDR3 totals 14 residues. Per germline, CDR1 MNHEY and CDR2 SVGAGI. V was pared by 10 bases and J by 0 bases, with 14 bases between.

The chain couples TRBV6-5 to TRBJ1-5; D uncertain. The ends were cut back, 6 bases at V and 0 bases at J, with 12 bases in the middle. Per the germline V gene, CDR1 is MNHEY and CDR2 is SVGAGI. The CDR3 is 15 residues long. CDR3 coding DNA: TGTGCCAGCAGACCCGACCGGATTAGCAATCAGCCCCAGCATTTT. It is translated as CASRPDRISNQPQHF.

The V and J genes are TRBV3-1 (or the pseudogene TRBV3-2) and TRBJ2-7; D unresolved. The V gene's germline CDR1 is LGHDT and CDR2 YNNKEL (reference sequence). Trimming left V 3 bases short and J 4 bases short, with 7 bases between. The CDR3 sequence is 12 residues long. The CDR3 DNA reads TGTGCCAGCAGCCACCAGAGTTACGAGCAGTACTTC. This codes for CASSHQSYEQYF.

The chain combines TRBV5-1 with TRBJ1-6, with 10 bases fitting TRBD1. Germline CDR1 and CDR2: SGHRS and YFSETQ. With 3 bases clipped from V and 9 bases from J, the junction kept 12 bases outside the gene matches. This CDR3 region has 17 residues. CDR3 bases: TGCGCCAGCAGCTGGACCGACAGGGGGCAAGGTTTTTCACCCCTCCACTTT. Its translation: CASSWTDRGQGFSPLHF.

CDR3 in DNA: TGTGCCAGCAGCCGGGACAGGGGGTTGAATGAGCAGTTCTTC. It yields the protein CASSRDRGLNEQFF. The rearrangement uses TRBV2 and TRBJ2-1, with 11 bases matching TRBD1. The CDR3 is made up of 14 amino acids. J lost 7 bases, V lost 6 bases, and 5 bases had no gene match. The germline gives CDR1 SNHLY, CDR2 FYNNEI.

The gene calls are TRBV10-1 and TRBJ2-7; D may match TRBD1 or TRBD2 (5 bases each). Trimming stripped 10 bases from V and 3 bases from J, with 31 bases between. Germline CDR1 reads WNHNN; CDR2 reads SYGVQD (reference sequence). CDR3 length: 18 amino acids. The CDR3: CAIPGLHRGTSYNYEQYF. The CDR3 DNA follows: TGCGCCATACCGGGCCTCCATAGAGGGACCAGTTACAACTACGAGCAGTACTTC.

The chain uses TRBV19 and TRBJ1-1, with D possibly matching TRBD1 (6 bases). Germline V gives CDR1 LNHDA, CDR2 SQIVND (reference sequence). The V and J ends lost 3 bases and 0 bases respectively, with 8 bases between them. This CDR3 has 14 residues. The CDR3 DNA reads TGTGCCAGTAGTATCGGGGGGCTGAACACTGAAGCTTTCTTT. This translates into CASSIGGLNTEAFF.